This T cell receptor (beta chain) was retrieved from a study of blood T cell repertoires in COVID-19. This clone has a single count. Sequenced by immunoSEQ multiplex PCR; TCRdb stores in-frame clones only, minus some. The repertoire includes tens of thousands of clones, about 83% of them detected once, and around 35% sits in the top ten. CDR1 is KGHSH, CDR2 LQKENI, per germline. The CDR3 is 19 residues long. Trimming removed 1 base from V and 6 bases from J; junction bases left unmatched: 9. Specimen: peripheral blood. The receptor comes from a man between 65 and 85 years old with acute or convalescent COVID-19. This chain links TRBV18 with TRBJ2-1, with TRBD2 identical over 16 bases. The CDR3 here is CASSPRVGLAGGPVNEQFF. CDR3 nucleotide sequence: TGTGCCAGCTCACCACGCGTGGGACTAGCGGGAGGGCCGGTCAATGAGCAGTTCTTC.